Shown below are 27 T cell receptor beta chains from a single sample sequenced in a study of early T cells in non-severe SARS-CoV-2 infection. TCRdb ran MiXCR on the 5' RACE reads and lists one entry per CDR3 protein. This table has under 85,000 distinct CDR3 sequences, about 12% appearing once. The sample comprised whole blood. The receptors were sampled from an adult who was a healthcare worker with PCR-confirmed SARS-CoV-2 infection or an uninfected control (not recorded which).

This clonotype was seen many times. The rearrangement uses TRBV3-1 and TRBJ2-7; 7 bases match TRBD1. The junction had 10 bases not matched to a gene; V was cut back by 0 bases and J by 5 bases. The germline V gene encodes CDR1 LGHDT and CDR2 YNNKEL (reference sequence). This CDR3 contains 16 residues. CDR3 nucleotide sequence: TGTGCCAGCAGCCAAGATTGGACAGGAGCCTCTCACGAGCAGTACTTC. It translates to CASSQDWTGASHEQYF.

This chain links TRBV20-1 with TRBJ1-2; D is uncertain. Per the germline V gene, CDR1 is DFQATT and CDR2 is SNEGSKA (reference sequence). This CDR3 has 13 amino acids. Trimming took off 3 bases at V and 8 bases at J, with 16 bases between the two ends. The CDR3 spells CSASIVRVYGYTF. As DNA, the CDR3 is TGCAGTGCTAGTATAGTCCGGGTATACGGCTACACCTTC.

V is TRBV15 and J is TRBJ1-2; 11 bases map to TRBD1. The V gene end was trimmed by 5 bases and the J gene end by 3 bases; junction bases not matched to a gene: 2. Germline CDR1 LNHNV, CDR2 YYDKDF (reference sequence). The CDR3 runs 14 residues. As DNA, the CDR3 is TGTGCCACCAGCGGACAGGGGGCAGACTATGGCTACACCTTC. Its protein product is CATSGQGADYGYTF.

In its sample, this clonotype was seen many times. The chain combines TRBV5-1 with TRBJ2-7; 12 positions agree with TRBD1. V lost 2 bases and J lost 1; bases outside the gene matches: 7. This CDR3 spans 17 amino acids. CDR1 and CDR2 (germline): SGHRS, YFSETQ. The CDR3 bases are TGCGCCAGCAGCTTACCGGGACAGGGGGCTTGGTCCTACGAGCAGTACTTC. It codes for CASSLPGQGAWSYEQYF. The complete variable domain, with remaining parts taken from reference TRBV5-1 and TRBJ2-7, reads KAGVTQTPRYLIKTRGQQVTLSCSPISGHRSVSWYQQTPGQGLQFLFEYFSETQRNKGNFPGRFSGRQFSNSRSEMNVSTLELGDSALYLCASSLPGQGAWSYEQYFGPGTRLTVT.

This clonotype was seen at least ten times. The V and J genes are TRBV12-3 or TRBV12-4 and TRBJ2-3; a weak D match, TRBD2 (6 bases). V shed 0 bases and J shed 0 bases, with 16 bases lying between them. The CDR3 totals 18 residues. This chain's CDR3 is CASSLATMLGTSTDTQYF. The CDR3 nucleotides read TGTGCCAGCAGTTTAGCCACAATGCTGGGGACTAGCACAGATACGCAGTATTTT.

This chain connects TRBV5-1 to TRBJ1-6; no clear D gene. CDR1 and CDR2 from the germline V gene are SGHRS and YFSETQ. The CDR3 spans 16 residues. Between the trimmed V and J ends, which lost 4 bases and 3 bases, there was a span of 14 bases. DNA for the CDR3: TGCGCCAGCAGCCCGGAGCCCGGGCTCTATAATTCACCCCTCCACTTT. This gives the protein CASSPEPGLYNSPLHF.

The V gene is TRBV14, the J gene TRBJ2-1; TRBD2 is a possible D gene (5 bases). CDR1 and CDR2 (germline): SGHDN, FVKESK. V was clipped by 4 bases and J by 5 bases, with 15 bases between them. CDR3 length: 15 amino acids. This chain's CDR3 is CASSLPGSVHNEQFF. The CDR3, as DNA: TGTGCCAGCAGCCTTCCGGGATCCGTACACAATGAGCAGTTCTTC.

Worth noting for this clonotype: With a much larger clone just one base away, this may be a read error. This chain joins TRBV29-1 and TRBJ2-5, with D tentatively TRBD1 or TRBD2 (6 bases each). There are 13 residues in the CDR3. Germline CDR1 reads SQVTM; CDR2 reads ANQGSEA. CDR3 sequence: CSVEKGGWETQDF. In DNA, the CDR3 is TGCAGCGTCGAAAAGGGGGGCTGGGAGACCCAGGACTTC.

This clonotype appeared many times. The CDR3 coding sequence is TGTGCCAGCGCCGCCGGGACAGGGGGCAATCAGCCCCAGCATTTT. This gives the protein CASAAGTGGNQPQHF. The chain recombines TRBV7-3 with TRBJ1-5; 10 bases are shared with TRBD1. There are 15 residues in the CDR3. The V gene end was trimmed by 8 bases and the J gene end by 2 bases; junction bases not matched to a gene: 6. CDR1 and CDR2 (germline): SGHTA, FQGTGA. Together with reference TRBV7-3 and TRBJ1-5, the CDR3 gives the full variable domain: GAGVSQTPSNKVTEKGKYVELRCDPISGHTALYWYRQSLGQGPEFLIYFQGTGAADDSGLPNDRFFAVRPEGSVSTLKIQRTERGDSAVYLCASAAGTGGNQPQHFGDGTRLSIL.

V usage is TRBV5-6 and J usage is TRBJ1-5, with 7 bases fitting TRBD1. This CDR3 region has 16 residues. Losses at the gene ends were 4 bases for V and 3 bases for J; bases not matched to a gene: 10. Germline CDR1 SGHDT, CDR2 YYEEEE. DNA of the CDR3: TGTGCCAGCAGCAGACAGGGTTCGGACTACAATCAGCCCCAGCATTTT. Protein product: CASSRQGSDYNQPQHF.

A few counts support this clonotype. V and J are TRBV7-3 and TRBJ2-1, with 7 nucleotides matching TRBD2. Germline values: CDR1 SGHTA, CDR2 FQGTGA. The CDR3 is 15 amino acids. V shed 2 bases, J shed 7 bases, and the junction held 8 bases outside the gene matches. CDR3 sequence reads: CASSLVARGRNEQFF. CDR3 bases: TGTGCCAGCAGCTTAGTTGCGCGGGGGAGGAATGAGCAGTTCTTC.

This clonotype was observed at least ten times. V and J are TRBV20-1 and TRBJ2-3, with 8 bases lining up with TRBD1. CDR1 DFQATT and CDR2 SNEGSKA come from the germline V gene (reference sequence). The ends lost 5 bases at V and 2 bases at J; junction bases unmatched: 3. The length of the CDR3 is 13 residues. The CDR3 DNA reads as TGCAGTGCTCGGACAGGGTCCACAGATACGCAGTATTTT. Translated: CSARTGSTDTQYF.

This clonotype was counted between two and nine times. In nucleotides, the CDR3 is TGTGCCGGGTTTAGCCTCTATAACACTGAAGCTTTCTTT. Translating gives CAGFSLYNTEAFF. The J gene is TRBJ1-1, the V gene TRBV7-8, with unresolved D. Germline V gives CDR1 SGHVS, CDR2 FQNEAQ. With 11 bases removed from V and 2 bases from J, the gap between germline ends came to 15 bases. The CDR3 sequence is 13 residues long.

This clonotype was counted ten times or more. The chain uses TRBV7-9 and TRBJ1-4, with TRBD1 as a possible D gene (5 bases). CDR1 SEHNR and CDR2 FQNEAQ come from the germline V gene (reference sequence). Trimming left V 1 base short and J 4 bases short, with 7 bases between. The CDR3 has 14 residues. The CDR3 DNA follows: TGTGCCAGCAGCTTAGACAGGATTAATGAAAAACTGTTTTTT. This encodes CASSLDRINEKLFF.

V is TRBV7-3 and J is TRBJ1-1; D call uncertain. Germline V gene lookup returns CDR1 SGHTA and CDR2 FQGTGA. CDR3 length equals 17 residues. V was clipped by 0 bases and J by 4 bases, with 18 bases between them. CDR3 sequence: CASSLTARRGDGTEAFF. The CDR3 nucleotides read TGTGCCAGCAGCTTAACCGCTCGCCGGGGAGATGGCACTGAAGCTTTCTTT.

This clonotype was found many times. V and J are TRBV7-9 and TRBJ2-3; 10 bases fit TRBD2. Germline trimming cut 3 bases from V and 2 bases from J; bases unmatched to any gene: 2. The CDR3 sequence is 15 residues long. Germline V gene lookup returns CDR1 SEHNR and CDR2 FQNEAQ (reference sequence). The CDR3: CASSFGLADTDTQYF. The CDR3 bases are TGTGCCAGCAGCTTCGGACTAGCGGACACAGATACGCAGTATTTT.

This clonotype was detected many times. J is TRBJ1-6 and V is TRBV20-1; weak D call: TRBD1 (5 bases). V lost 3 bases to trimming and J lost 13 bases, with 13 bases between them. From germline, CDR1 is DFQATT and CDR2 SNEGSKA (reference sequence). The CDR3 length is 12 residues. CDR3 residues: CSASGGKGPLHF. As DNA, the CDR3 is TGCAGTGCTAGCGGAGGGAAGGGGCCCCTCCACTTT.

V is TRBV5-5 and J is TRBJ2-7, with D possibly matching TRBD2 (5 bases). With 7 bases removed from V and 7 bases from J, the gap between germline ends came to 27 bases. CDR3 length equals 16 residues. Germline V gives CDR1 SGHKS, CDR2 YYEKEE (reference sequence). The CDR3: CASSGFSGLMWNEQYF. The DNA for the CDR3 is TGTGCCAGCTCGGGATTCAGTGGGCTAATGTGGAATGAGCAGTACTTC.

The table lists this clonotype with a few counts. The rearrangement uses TRBV5-5 and TRBJ1-4; tentatively, D is TRBD1 (6 bases). Germline V gives CDR1 SGHKS, CDR2 YYEKEE (reference sequence). CDR3 size: 16 residues. The V end lost 4 bases, the J end lost 4 bases, and 17 bases lay between the germline ends. This CDR3 is CASSPGRTAFNEKLFF. The CDR3 DNA reads TGTGCCAGCAGCCCCGGCCGGACAGCGTTTAATGAAAAACTGTTTTTT.

In its sample, this clonotype was seen many times. The gene calls are TRBV29-1 and TRBJ1-6; 7 bases line up with TRBD1. The germline gives CDR1 SQVTM, CDR2 ANQGSEA. V lost 5 bases to trimming and J lost 8 bases; unmatched junction nucleotides: 6. The CDR3 extends over 13 amino acids. CDR3 protein: CSVSRGQDSPLHF. CDR3 in DNA: TGCAGCGTTTCAAGGGGGCAAGATTCACCCCTCCACTTT.

This clonotype was counted ten times or more. The chain links TRBV19 to TRBJ1-2; a weak D match, TRBD1 (6 bases). This CDR3 spans 13 amino acids. With 6 bases removed from V and 8 bases from J, the gap between germline ends came to 16 bases. Germline lookup yields CDR1 LNHDA and CDR2 SQIVND (reference sequence). The CDR3 sequence is CASSITGPGGYTF. The CDR3 bases are TGTGCCAGTAGCATTACAGGGCCGGGAGGCTACACCTTC.

At least ten counts were recorded for this clonotype. The chain couples TRBV20-1 to TRBJ1-5; weak D call: TRBD1 (5 bases). This CDR3 comprises 13 residues. CDR1 and CDR2 from the germline V gene are DFQATT and SNEGSKA (reference sequence). V was cut by 0 bases and J by 7 bases, with 10 bases left in between. CDR3 sequence reads: CSARERGSQPQHF. The CDR3 DNA sequence: TGCAGTGCTAGAGAGCGGGGGAGCCAGCCCCAGCATTTT.

CDR3 coding DNA: TGTGCCAGCAGTGGAGGAAGGGGACGGAATGAGCAGTTCTTC. Its translation is CASSGGRGRNEQFF. V is TRBV6-1 and J is TRBJ2-1; TRBD1 or TRBD2 may be the D gene (5 bases each). The CDR3 covers 14 residues. Germline V gene lookup returns CDR1 MNHNS and CDR2 SASEGT. V dropped 4 bases and J dropped 7 bases, with 14 bases sitting between them.

This clonotype was seen at least ten times. The chain couples TRBV18 to TRBJ2-2; D might be TRBD1 (5 bases). This CDR3 spans 14 amino acids. Germline-derived CDR1 and CDR2 are KGHSH and LQKENI. V was trimmed by 2 bases and J by 5 bases, leaving 9 bases between them. The CDR3 DNA reads as TGTGCCAGCTCACCAGGGGCGGAGACCGGGGAGCTGTTTTTT. This codes for CASSPGAETGELFF.

This clonotype has at least ten counts. The chain links TRBV11-2 to TRBJ2-1; the D gene is possibly TRBD1 (7 bases). Germline lookup yields CDR1 SGHAT and CDR2 FQNNGV. This CDR3 has 16 residues. The germline V and J ends were trimmed by 4 bases and 6 bases, with 19 bases remaining between them. CDR3: CASSSPGVAGGNEQFF. The CDR3 bases are TGTGCCAGCAGCTCTCCGGGGGTAGCAGGGGGCAATGAGCAGTTCTTC.

This clonotype has at least ten counts. The chain couples TRBV28 to TRBJ1-1; D remains unclear. The V end was cut by 5 bases, the J end by 8 bases, with 12 bases between. The germline V gene has CDR1 MDHEN and CDR2 SYDVKM. This CDR3 is built from 12 residues. CDR3 DNA sequence: TGTGCCAGCAGTCCCCGTCTCAGCGAAGCTTTCTTT. Amino acid sequence: CASSPRLSEAFF.

This clonotype was recorded many times. The rearrangement uses TRBV12-3 or TRBV12-4 and TRBJ1-2; 8 bases match TRBD1. V dropped 5 bases and J dropped 4; count of bases not matched to a gene: 6. The CDR3 loop spans 14 amino acids. CDR3 amino acids: CASSGQGPGYGYTF. DNA of the CDR3: TGTGCCAGCAGTGGACAGGGACCTGGCTATGGCTACACCTTC.